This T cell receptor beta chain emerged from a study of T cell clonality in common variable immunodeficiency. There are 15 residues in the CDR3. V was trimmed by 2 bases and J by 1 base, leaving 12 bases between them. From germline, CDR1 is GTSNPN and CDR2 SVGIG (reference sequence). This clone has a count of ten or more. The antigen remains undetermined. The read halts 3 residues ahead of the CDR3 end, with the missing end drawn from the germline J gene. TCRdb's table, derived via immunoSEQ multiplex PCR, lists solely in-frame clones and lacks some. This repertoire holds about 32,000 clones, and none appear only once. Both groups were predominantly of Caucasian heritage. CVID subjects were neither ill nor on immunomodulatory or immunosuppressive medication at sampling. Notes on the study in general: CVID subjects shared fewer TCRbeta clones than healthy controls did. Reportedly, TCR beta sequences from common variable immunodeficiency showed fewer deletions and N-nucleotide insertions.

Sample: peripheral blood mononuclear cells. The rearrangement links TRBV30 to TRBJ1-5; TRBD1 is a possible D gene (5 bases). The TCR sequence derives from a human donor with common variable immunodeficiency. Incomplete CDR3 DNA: TGTGCCTGGAGTACGCAGGGAGGAAGCAATCAGCCC. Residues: CAWSTQGGSNQP. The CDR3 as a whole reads CAWSTQGGSNQPQHF.